The 27 T cell receptor beta chains in this list originate from one sample, sequenced in a study of T cell responses to AZD1222 COVID-19 vaccine. Profiling relied on immunoSEQ multiplex PCR, and the TCRdb table lists in-frame clones only, not all of them. In the table there are about 110,000 clones, approximately 91% of which are singletons. The material sequenced was peripheral blood, taken on day 0 of AZD1222 vaccination. These receptors were collected from an adult in good health.

The rearrangement uses TRBV7-9 and TRBJ1-6; D is ambiguous. Germline assignment: CDR1 SEHNR and CDR2 FQNEAQ (reference sequence). The CDR3 contains 13 residues. Trimming removed 1 base from V and 14 bases from J, with 12 bases in between. The CDR3 DNA follows: TGTGCCAGCAGCTTAGGGCCTCAAGGGACCCTCCACTTT. Amino acid sequence: CASSLGPQGTLHF.

The CDR3 nucleotides are TGTGCCTGGAGCCTCCGGGACAGGGGTAGCAATCAGCCCCAGCATTTT. Translating it yields CAWSLRDRGSNQPQHF. This sequence joins TRBV30 and TRBJ1-5, with 10 nucleotides matching TRBD1. The V and J ends lost 3 bases and 0 bases, in that order; junction bases with no gene match: 5. This CDR3 contains 16 residues. Germline assignment: CDR1 GTSNPN and CDR2 SVGIG (reference sequence). Filled out from reference TRBV30 and TRBJ1-5, the complete variable domain reads SQTIHQWPATLVQPVGSPLSLECTVEGTSNPNLYWYRQAAGRGLQLLFYSVGIGQISSEVPQNLSASRPQDRQFILSSKKLLLSDSGFYLCAWSLRDRGSNQPQHFGDGTRLSIL.

The chain recombines TRBV4-3 with TRBJ1-3; TRBD1 might be the D (6 bases). This CDR3 spans 16 amino acids. CDR1 is LGHNA, CDR2 YSLEER, per germline. Trimming removed 1 base at V and 0 bases at J, with 10 bases between. CDR3 amino acids: CASSQVGGASGNTIYF. As DNA, the CDR3 is TGCGCCAGCAGCCAAGTGGGGGGGGCCTCTGGAAACACCATATATTTT.

The V call is TRBV25-1, the J call TRBJ2-1; TRBD2 might be the D (6 bases). The CDR3 is made up of 15 amino acids. The germline CDR1 and CDR2 sequences are MGHDK and SYGVNS. Trimming removed 8 bases at V and 1 base at J, with 15 bases between. The CDR3 region is CASFGGEWSYNEQFF. For the CDR3, the DNA is TGTGCCAGCTTCGGGGGTGAGTGGTCCTACAATGAGCAGTTCTTC.

The genes are TRBV3-1 (or the pseudogene TRBV3-2) and TRBJ1-6; D is unclear. CDR3 length equals 12 residues. V was cut by 6 bases and J by 6 bases, with 6 bases left in between. The germline V gene encodes CDR1 LGHDT and CDR2 YNNKEL (reference sequence). The DNA of the CDR3 is TGTGCCAGCAGGCACGGTAATTCACCCCTCCACTTT. It specifies CASRHGNSPLHF.

This sequence joins TRBV30 and TRBJ1-2; 7 bases fit TRBD1. In germline, CDR1 is GTSNPN, CDR2 SVGIG (reference sequence). The ends lost 2 bases at V and 1 base at J; junction bases unmatched: 1. This CDR3 spans 13 amino acids. CDR3 bases: TGTGCCTGGAGTAACAGGGGTAACTATGGCTACACCTTC. Encoded protein: CAWSNRGNYGYTF.

This rearrangement joins TRBV19 to TRBJ1-5; D remains ambiguous. Between the trimmed V and J ends, which lost 6 bases and 2 bases, there was a span of 11 bases. This CDR3 has 14 residues. CDR1 LNHDA and CDR2 SQIVND come from the germline V gene (reference sequence). The CDR3, as DNA: TGTGCCAGTAGCGAGGGAGTGGGCAATCAGCCCCAGCATTTT. Translated: CASSEGVGNQPQHF.

The CDR3 sequence is CASSSPGGTGELFF. CDR3 bases: TGTGCCAGCAGTTCCCCTGGAGGCACCGGGGAGCTGTTTTTT. The chain employs TRBV6-5 and TRBJ2-2, with a tentative D call TRBD2 (5 bases). The CDR3 length is 14 residues. Trimming left V 4 bases short and J 4 bases short, with 10 bases between. Looked up from germline, CDR1 is MNHEY and CDR2 is SVGAGI.

CDR3 region: CASSPGALNYGYTF. The CDR3 DNA sequence: TGTGCCAGCAGCCCAGGGGCACTTAACTATGGCTACACCTTC. The V gene is TRBV3-1 (or the pseudogene TRBV3-2), the J gene TRBJ1-2; the D gene is possibly TRBD1 (6 bases). V was clipped by 4 bases and J by 1 base, with 10 bases between them. Germline loops: CDR1 LGHDT, CDR2 YNNKEL (reference sequence). This CDR3 contains 14 residues.

The chain has TRBV3-1 (or the pseudogene TRBV3-2) and TRBJ1-1; D uncertain. The germline CDR1 and CDR2 sequences are LGHDT and YNNKEL (reference sequence). V lost 4 bases and J 1 base, leaving 10 bases between the germline ends. This CDR3 has 14 amino acids. CDR3 coding DNA: TGTGCCAGCAGCCGAAGAAATCGGAACACTGAAGCTTTCTTT. Amino acid sequence: CASSRRNRNTEAFF.

The sample holds a few counts of this clone. V and J are TRBV5-1 and TRBJ1-4, with 12 positions matching TRBD1. The CDR3 covers 19 residues. The J segment lost 5 bases and the V segment lost 4 bases, leaving 15 bases of the junction unmatched. Germline V CDR1 and CDR2: SGHRS, YFSETQ. CDR3 region: CASSPSPGTGGTRNEKLFF. CDR3 in DNA: TGCGCCAGCAGCCCCAGCCCGGGGACAGGGGGCACGAGAAATGAAAAACTGTTTTTT.

This rearrangement joins TRBV10-1 to TRBJ2-7; a possible D gene is TRBD1 (6 bases). CDR1 and CDR2 (germline): WNHNN, SYGVQD (reference sequence). Trimming left V 6 bases short and J 4 bases short, with 16 bases between. The CDR3 totals 14 residues. The CDR3 DNA is TGCGCCAGCAGACAGGGAATCAGGGATTACGAGCAGTACGTC. It translates to CASRQGIRDYEQYV.

The J gene is TRBJ1-5, the V gene TRBV10-3; D is possibly TRBD1 (5 bases). CDR1 is ENHRY and CDR2 is SYGVKD in the germline V gene. CDR3 length: 15 amino acids. Trimming stripped 8 bases from V and 1 base from J, with 15 bases between. CDR3 residues: CAISDGQGSNQPQHF. The CDR3 DNA is TGTGCCATCTCAGACGGCCAGGGAAGCAATCAGCCCCAGCATTTT.

This CDR3 is CASSDLAQGLTDTQYF. CDR3 bases: TGTGCCAGCAGTGACCTGGCTCAGGGCCTCACAGATACGCAGTATTTT. The chain links TRBV2 to TRBJ2-3; maybe TRBD1 (5 bases). Germline values: CDR1 SNHLY, CDR2 FYNNEI. V gave up 3 bases and J gave up 2 bases, with 15 bases separating them. This CDR3 is built from 16 residues.

The rearrangement links TRBV5-1 to TRBJ1-2; tentatively, D is TRBD1 (6 bases). The germline V gene encodes CDR1 SGHRS and CDR2 YFSETQ. Trimming cost V 1 base and J 4 bases, with 14 bases left between them. The CDR3 has 15 residues. The CDR3 nucleotides are TGCGCCAGCAGCTTGCGGGGGCAGGGGACCTATGGCTACACCTTC. Its protein product is CASSLRGQGTYGYTF.

This chain links TRBV18 with TRBJ2-1; TRBD2 aligns across 7 bases. The germline V gene encodes CDR1 KGHSH and CDR2 LQKENI. There are 15 residues in the CDR3. V lost 1 base, J lost 0 bases, and 0 bases stayed unmatched. CDR3 in amino acids: CASSPRDYSYNEQFF. The CDR3 region has the DNA TGTGCCAGCTCACCACGGGACTACTCCTACAATGAGCAGTTCTTC.

The chain has TRBV24-1 and TRBJ1-2, with 7 nucleotides matching TRBD1. Unmatched junction bases numbered 6, after V lost 5 bases and J lost 4 bases. The CDR3 totals 14 residues. Germline V lookup: CDR1 KGHDR, CDR2 SFDVKD. The CDR3 reads CATSARDSSYGYTF. CDR3 sequence (DNA): TGTGCCACCAGTGCCAGGGACAGTAGCTATGGCTACACCTTC.

The chain couples TRBV5-1 to TRBJ2-5, with D perhaps TRBD1 or TRBD2 (6 bases each). CDR1 and CDR2 from the germline V gene are SGHRS and YFSETQ. This CDR3 has 15 amino acids. Trimming pared 0 bases from V and 4 bases from J, leaving 13 bases between. The CDR3 loop is CASSLGSGGGETQYF. In DNA form, the CDR3 reads TGCGCCAGCAGCTTGGGGTCCGGGGGCGGAGAGACCCAGTACTTC.

This clone showed up just once. This CDR3 reads CASSLEQGRGSEAFF. The DNA for the CDR3 is TGTGCCAGCAGCTTAGAGCAGGGACGGGGCTCTGAAGCTTTCTTT. This chain links TRBV11-3 with TRBJ1-1, with D maybe TRBD1 (5 bases). The germline V and J ends were trimmed by 0 bases and 6 bases, with 14 bases remaining between them. This CDR3 is 15 amino acids long. Germline CDR1 reads SGHNT; CDR2 reads YENEEA.

The rearrangement uses TRBV19 and TRBJ2-1; D possibly corresponds to TRBD2 (7 bases). This CDR3 has 15 residues. CDR1 is LNHDA, CDR2 SQIVND, per germline (reference sequence). The V and J ends lost 10 bases and 8 bases respectively, with 24 bases between them. CDR3 sequence (DNA): TGTGCCACCTCCCTGGGAGGGGGACCCGGGGATGAGCAGTTCTTC. Residues: CATSLGGGPGDEQFF.

The sample holds one count of this clone. The chain couples TRBV11-3 to TRBJ1-3; TRBD1 agrees at 10 bases. Germline CDR1 and CDR2: SGHNT and YENEEA. The CDR3 length is 13 residues. The V gene end was trimmed by 11 bases and the J gene end by 4 bases; junction bases not matched to a gene: 5. DNA for the CDR3: TGTGCCTCGGAGGGACAGGGGGGAAACACCATATATTTT. Translating it yields CASEGQGGNTIYF.

This rearrangement joins TRBV6-6 to TRBJ1-2; D is unresolved. The germline V gene has CDR1 MNHNY and CDR2 SVGAGI (reference sequence). Trimming pared 4 bases from V and 1 base from J, leaving 13 bases between. The CDR3 length is 15 residues. CDR3 bases: TGTGCCAGCAGTTCCCCTACTCTGGTTAACTATGGCTACACCTTC. It codes for CASSSPTLVNYGYTF.

The chain is built from TRBV18 and TRBJ2-7; no definite D call. The germline V gene encodes CDR1 KGHSH and CDR2 LQKENI. CDR3 length: 14 amino acids. Between the trimmed V and J ends, which lost 2 bases and 6 bases, there was a span of 14 bases. The CDR3 bases are TGTGCCAGCTCACCAACCCCCGACGGGTCCGAGCAGTACTTC. Its protein product is CASSPTPDGSEQYF.

V is TRBV15 and J is TRBJ1-5; 8 nucleotides align to TRBD1. The V segment lost 11 bases and the J segment 5 bases; nucleotides outside the gene matches: 11. The germline CDR1 and CDR2 sequences are LNHNV and YYDKDF (reference sequence). CDR3 size: 14 residues. The CDR3 loop reads CAVAFSGGDQPQHF. The CDR3 nucleotides read TGTGCCGTCGCCTTTTCAGGGGGCGATCAGCCCCAGCATTTT.

The chain uses TRBV27 and TRBJ1-5; no firm D call. The CDR3 covers 14 residues. Germline values: CDR1 MNHEY, CDR2 SMNVEV (reference sequence). V was clipped by 4 bases and J by 4 bases, with 11 bases between them. Here the CDR3 DNA reads TGTGCCAGCAGTTCCTGGGGAGGGAATCAGCCCCAGCATTTT. Its translation is CASSSWGGNQPQHF.

The chain employs TRBV19 and TRBJ2-5; 10 nucleotides agree with TRBD1. CDR1 and CDR2 (germline): LNHDA, SQIVND (reference sequence). The CDR3 loop spans 15 amino acids. After removal of 4 bases from V and 2 bases from J, the junction contained 4 bases not matched to a gene. The CDR3 protein is CASSTLDRGQETQYF. DNA for the CDR3: TGTGCCAGTAGTACTCTGGACAGGGGGCAAGAGACCCAGTACTTC.

This chain uses TRBV6-5 with TRBJ1-5; perhaps TRBD1 as D (5 bases). V was trimmed by 0 bases and J by 9 bases, leaving 12 bases between them. The CDR3 sequence is 14 residues long. Germline CDR1 MNHEY, CDR2 SVGAGI. In DNA form, the CDR3 reads TGTGCCAGCAGTTACTCGGGACCACCGTCGCCCCAGCATTTT. It codes for CASSYSGPPSPQHF.